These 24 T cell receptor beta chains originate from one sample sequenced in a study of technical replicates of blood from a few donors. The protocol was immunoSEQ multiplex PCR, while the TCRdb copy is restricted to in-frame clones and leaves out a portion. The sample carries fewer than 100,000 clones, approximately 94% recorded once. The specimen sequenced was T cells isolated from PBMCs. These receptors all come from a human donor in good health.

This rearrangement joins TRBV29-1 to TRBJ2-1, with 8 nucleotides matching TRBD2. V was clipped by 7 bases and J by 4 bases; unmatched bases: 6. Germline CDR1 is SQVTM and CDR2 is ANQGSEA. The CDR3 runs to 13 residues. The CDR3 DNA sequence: TGCAGCGCCGCGGGGGGCGCTTACAATGAGCAGTTCTTC. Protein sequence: CSAAGGAYNEQFF.

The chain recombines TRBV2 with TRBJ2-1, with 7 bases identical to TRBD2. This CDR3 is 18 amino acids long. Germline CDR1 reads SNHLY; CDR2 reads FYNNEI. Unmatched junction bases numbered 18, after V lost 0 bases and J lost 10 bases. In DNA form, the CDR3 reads TGTGCCAGCAGTGAAGCGGGGGGACTATCACTCCAATCCTCCGAGCAGTTCTTC. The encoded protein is CASSEAGGLSLQSSEQFF.

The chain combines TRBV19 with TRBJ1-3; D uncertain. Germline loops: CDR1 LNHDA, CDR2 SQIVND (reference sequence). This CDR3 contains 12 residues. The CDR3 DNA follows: TGTGCAGCGGGCGGATCTGGAAACACCATATATTTT. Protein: CAAGGSGNTIYF.

CDR3 nucleotides: TGCGCCAGCAGTGAGGGGCAGACCCAGTACTTC. As protein: CASSEGQTQYF. The V and J genes are TRBV10-1 and TRBJ2-5; D remains unclear. CDR3 length equals 11 residues. V was trimmed by 2 bases and J by 6 bases, leaving 4 bases between them. Germline CDR1 is WNHNN and CDR2 is SYGVQD (reference sequence).

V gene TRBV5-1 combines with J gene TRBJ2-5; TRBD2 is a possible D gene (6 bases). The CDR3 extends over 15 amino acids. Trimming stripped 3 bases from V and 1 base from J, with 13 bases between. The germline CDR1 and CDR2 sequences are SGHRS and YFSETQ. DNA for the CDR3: TGCGCCAGCAGCTGGGAAAAAGCGGGCCAAGAGACCCAGTACTTC. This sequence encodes CASSWEKAGQETQYF.

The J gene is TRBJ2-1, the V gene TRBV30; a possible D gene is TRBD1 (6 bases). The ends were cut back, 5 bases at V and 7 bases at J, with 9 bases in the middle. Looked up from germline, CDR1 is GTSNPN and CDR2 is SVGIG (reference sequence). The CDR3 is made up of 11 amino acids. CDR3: CAWLRGNEQFF. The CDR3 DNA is TGTGCCTGGCTGAGGGGGAATGAGCAGTTCTTC.

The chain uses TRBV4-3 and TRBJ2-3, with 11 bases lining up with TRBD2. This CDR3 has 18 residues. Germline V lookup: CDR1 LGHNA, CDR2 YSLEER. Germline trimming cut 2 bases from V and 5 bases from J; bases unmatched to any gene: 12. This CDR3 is CASSQNIAGGPGQDTQYF. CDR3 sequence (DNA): TGCGCCAGCAGCCAAAATATAGCGGGAGGGCCTGGTCAAGATACGCAGTATTTT.

The CDR3 here is CASIRGGTDTQYF. CDR3 coding DNA: TGTGCCAGCATCCGGGGGGGCACAGATACGCAGTATTTT. The chain uses TRBV6-1 and TRBJ2-3, with 7 bases aligning to TRBD2. V trimming: 7 bases; J trimming: 1 base; junction bases outside the gene matches: 2. Germline V gene sequence: CDR1 MNHNS, CDR2 SASEGT. There are 13 residues in the CDR3.

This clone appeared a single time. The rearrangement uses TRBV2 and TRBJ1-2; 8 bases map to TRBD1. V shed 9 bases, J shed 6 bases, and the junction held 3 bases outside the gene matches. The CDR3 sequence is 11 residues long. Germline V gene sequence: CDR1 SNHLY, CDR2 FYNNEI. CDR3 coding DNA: TGTGCCAGTCCGGACAGGGATGGCTACACCTTC. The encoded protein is CASPDRDGYTF.

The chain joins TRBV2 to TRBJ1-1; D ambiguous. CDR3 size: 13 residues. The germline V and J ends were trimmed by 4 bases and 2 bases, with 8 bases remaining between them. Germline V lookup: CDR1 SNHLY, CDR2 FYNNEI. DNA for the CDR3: TGTGCCAGCAGTGGTATAGCTAACACTGAAGCTTTCTTT. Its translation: CASSGIANTEAFF.

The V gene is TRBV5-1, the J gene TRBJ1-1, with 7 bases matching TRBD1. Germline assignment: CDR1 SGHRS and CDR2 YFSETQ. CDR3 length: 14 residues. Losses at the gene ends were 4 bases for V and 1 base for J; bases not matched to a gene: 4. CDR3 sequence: CASSDRQGNTEAFF. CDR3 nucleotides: TGCGCCAGCAGCGACCGACAGGGGAACACTGAAGCTTTCTTT.

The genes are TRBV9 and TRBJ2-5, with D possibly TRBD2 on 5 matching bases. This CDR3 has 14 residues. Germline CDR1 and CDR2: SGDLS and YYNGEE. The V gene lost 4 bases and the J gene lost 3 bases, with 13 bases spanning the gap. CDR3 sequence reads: CASSPEDGKETQYF. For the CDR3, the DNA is TGTGCCAGCAGCCCGGAGGACGGAAAAGAGACCCAGTACTTC. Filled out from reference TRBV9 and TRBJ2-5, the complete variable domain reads DSGVTQTPKHLITATGQRVTLRCSPRSGDLSVYWYQQSLDQGLQFLIQYYNGEERAKGNILERFSAQQFPDLHSELNLSSLELGDSALYFCASSPEDGKETQYFGPGTRLLVL.

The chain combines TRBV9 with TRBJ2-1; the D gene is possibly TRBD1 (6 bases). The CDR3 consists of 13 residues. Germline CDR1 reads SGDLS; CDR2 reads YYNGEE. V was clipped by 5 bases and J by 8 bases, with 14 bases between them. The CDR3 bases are TGTGCCAGCAGTAAGGGGGTCTTGGATGAGCAGTTCTTC. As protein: CASSKGVLDEQFF.

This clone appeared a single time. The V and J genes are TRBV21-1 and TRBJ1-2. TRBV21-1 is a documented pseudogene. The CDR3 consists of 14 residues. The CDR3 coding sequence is TGTGCCAGCAGCAAAGGATGCGCTAACTATGGCTACACCTTC. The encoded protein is CASSKGCANYGYTF.

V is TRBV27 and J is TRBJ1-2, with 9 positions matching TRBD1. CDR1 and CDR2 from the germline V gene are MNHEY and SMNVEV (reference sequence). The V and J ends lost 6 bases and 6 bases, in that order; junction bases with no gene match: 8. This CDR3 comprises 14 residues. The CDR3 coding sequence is TGTGCCAGCAGCTCACCGGGACAGGGTAATGGCTACACCTTC. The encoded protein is CASSSPGQGNGYTF.

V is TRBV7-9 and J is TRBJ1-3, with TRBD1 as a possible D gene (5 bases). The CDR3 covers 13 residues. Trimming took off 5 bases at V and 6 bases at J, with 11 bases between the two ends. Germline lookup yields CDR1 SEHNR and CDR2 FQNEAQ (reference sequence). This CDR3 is CASSEGGVNTIYF. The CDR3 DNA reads TGTGCCAGCAGCGAAGGAGGGGTAAACACCATATATTTT.

The CDR3 reads CASSLYKAFF. The CDR3 DNA reads as TGTGCCAGCAGCTTATATAAAGCTTTCTTT. The chain uses TRBV13 and TRBJ1-1; no clear D. CDR1 is PRHDT, CDR2 FYEKMQ, per germline (reference sequence). This CDR3 spans 10 amino acids. The V gene lost 2 bases and the J gene lost 9 bases, with 4 bases spanning the gap.

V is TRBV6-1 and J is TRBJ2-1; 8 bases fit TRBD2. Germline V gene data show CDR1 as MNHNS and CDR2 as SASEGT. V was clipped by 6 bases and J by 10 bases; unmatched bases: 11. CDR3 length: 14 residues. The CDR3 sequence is CASRTSGSLWEQFF. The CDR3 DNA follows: TGTGCCAGCAGAACTAGCGGATCTCTTTGGGAGCAGTTCTTC.

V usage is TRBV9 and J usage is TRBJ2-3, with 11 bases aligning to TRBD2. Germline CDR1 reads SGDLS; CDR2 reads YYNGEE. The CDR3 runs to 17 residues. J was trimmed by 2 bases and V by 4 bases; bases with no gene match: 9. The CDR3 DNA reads TGTGCCAGCAGCTCGCGACTAGCGGGAATTCTCACAGATACGCAGTATTTT. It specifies CASSSRLAGILTDTQYF.

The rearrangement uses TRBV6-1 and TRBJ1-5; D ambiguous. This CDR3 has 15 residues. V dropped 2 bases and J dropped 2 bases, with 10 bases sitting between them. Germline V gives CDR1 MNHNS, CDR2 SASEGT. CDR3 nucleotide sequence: TGTGCCAGCAGTGAATGGTGGGGAGGCAATCAGCCCCAGCATTTT. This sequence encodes CASSEWWGGNQPQHF.

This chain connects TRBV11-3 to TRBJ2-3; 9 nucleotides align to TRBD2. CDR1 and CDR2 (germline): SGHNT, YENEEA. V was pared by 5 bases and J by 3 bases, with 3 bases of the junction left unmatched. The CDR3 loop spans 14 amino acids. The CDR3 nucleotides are TGTGCCAGCAGCCCGGGACTAGCTACAGATACGCAGTATTTT. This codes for CASSPGLATDTQYF.

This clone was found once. CDR3 nucleotides: TGCGCCAGCAGTGAGTATAGGACAGTTGCGGATCAGCCCCAGCATTTT. Translation gives CASSEYRTVADQPQHF. The chain is built from TRBV10-1 and TRBJ1-5; D perhaps matches TRBD1 (6 bases). From germline, CDR1 is WNHNN and CDR2 SYGVQD (reference sequence). The CDR3 sequence is 16 residues long. With 1 base removed from V and 5 bases from J, the gap between germline ends came to 15 bases.

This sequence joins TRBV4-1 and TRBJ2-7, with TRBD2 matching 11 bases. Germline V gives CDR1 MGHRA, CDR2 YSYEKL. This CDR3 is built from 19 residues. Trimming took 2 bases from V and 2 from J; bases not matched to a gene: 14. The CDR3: CASSQTPSVAGGHTYEQYF. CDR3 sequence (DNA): TGCGCCAGCAGCCAAACACCGTCGGTAGCGGGAGGGCACACCTACGAGCAGTACTTC.

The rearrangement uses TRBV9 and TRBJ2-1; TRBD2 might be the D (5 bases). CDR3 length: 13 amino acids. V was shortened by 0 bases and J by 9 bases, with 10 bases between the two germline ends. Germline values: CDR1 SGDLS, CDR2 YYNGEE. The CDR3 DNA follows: TGTGCCAGCAGCGTAGGCCTAGCTGGTGAGCAGTTCTTC. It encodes CASSVGLAGEQFF.